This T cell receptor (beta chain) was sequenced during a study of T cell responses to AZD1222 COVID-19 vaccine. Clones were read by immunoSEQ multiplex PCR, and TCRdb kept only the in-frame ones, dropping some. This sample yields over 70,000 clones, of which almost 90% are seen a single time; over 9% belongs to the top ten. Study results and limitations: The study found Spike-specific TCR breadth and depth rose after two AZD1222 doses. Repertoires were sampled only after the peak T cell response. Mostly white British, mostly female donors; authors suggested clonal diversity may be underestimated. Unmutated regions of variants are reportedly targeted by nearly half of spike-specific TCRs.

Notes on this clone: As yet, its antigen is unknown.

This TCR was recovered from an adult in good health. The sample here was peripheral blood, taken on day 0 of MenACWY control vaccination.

CDR3 coding DNA: TGCGCCAGCAGGCTTCCCGGGACACAGAACACCGGGGAGCTGTTTTTT. Translated: CASRLPGTQNTGELFF. The chain has TRBV5-1 and TRBJ2-2; D may be TRBD1 (6 bases). Germline CDR1 reads SGHRS; CDR2 reads YFSETQ. This CDR3 is built from 16 residues. V was trimmed by 5 bases and J by 1 base, leaving 15 bases between them.